The 2 T cell receptor beta chains below all came from one sample that was sequenced in a study of CD8 T cells in Susac syndrome. Reverse transcription of 0.5 to 1 ug RNA was performed with random hexamers. TCRdb independently ran MiXCR on the immunoSEQ multiplex PCR reads; one entry per CDR3 protein. The sample comprises roughly 150,000 distinct CDR3 sequences, approximately 94% of which are singletons, and 0.2% to 0.25% rests with the top ten. The sequencing input was CD8+ T cells from PBMCs. These receptors were collected from a human donor with multiple sclerosis.

In its sample, this clonotype was seen once. CDR3 DNA: TGCAGCGTTGTATTCGGACGGTGGTATAGCAATCAGCCCCAGCATTTT. This encodes CSVVFGRWYSNQPQHF. The gene calls are TRBV29-1 and TRBJ1-5; D is ambiguous. Germline CDR1 and CDR2: SQVTM and ANQGSEA. Trimming shortened V by 4 bases and J by 0 bases, and 16 bases separated the two germline ends. This CDR3 spans 16 amino acids.

This clonotype came up once. The V gene is TRBV7-9, the J gene TRBJ1-1; no reliable D call. The CDR3 is 14 residues long. The germline V gene encodes CDR1 SEHNR and CDR2 FQNEAQ (reference sequence). The V and J ends lost 5 bases and 1 base respectively, with 11 bases between them. The CDR3 sequence: CASSAPGGNTEAFF. CDR3 nucleotide sequence: TGTGCCAGCAGCGCACCTGGAGGGAACACTGAAGCTTTCTTT.